This T cell receptor beta chain was profiled in a study of T and B cells in COVID-19 patients. BIOMED2 TRB-A/B primer pools were used in multiplex TRB PCR. MiXCR, applied by TCRdb to the multiplex PCR reads, yields one record per CDR3 protein. The sample consists of about 14,000 distinct CDR3 sequences, roughly 30% of them appearing once. The germline CDR1 and CDR2 sequences are SGHTA and FQGTGA. CDR3 length: 18 amino acids. V was trimmed by 5 bases and J by 2 bases, leaving 23 bases between them. Blood genomic DNA input for TRB amplification was 250-500 ng. The J gene is TRBJ2-3, the V gene TRBV7-3; tentative D call: TRBD1 (6 bases). The clonotype comes from a human donor who had recovered from COVID-19. Sequencing was done on a sample of blood. CDR3 bases: TGTGCCAGCAGCCCTTCCGGGACATATGAATTACACACAGATACGCAGTATTTT. Translating gives CASSPSGTYELHTDTQYF.